These 6 T cell receptor beta chains were sequenced from one sample in a study of blood T cell repertoires in COVID-19. The data were produced by immunoSEQ multiplex PCR, yet TCRdb's version contains in-frame clones alone and is incomplete. The sample shows roughly 120,000 clones, 70% to 90% of them seen only once. The sequenced sample was peripheral blood. All receptors derive from a human donor in a cohort sampled during active COVID-19.

This chain connects TRBV6-5 to TRBJ2-2; 7 bases agree with TRBD1. The V segment lost 2 bases and the J segment 0 bases; nucleotides outside the gene matches: 0. Germline CDR1 reads MNHEY; CDR2 reads SVGAGI. The CDR3 has 15 residues. CDR3 sequence reads: CASSYGTANTGELFF. In DNA form, the CDR3 reads TGTGCCAGCAGTTACGGGACAGCGAACACCGGGGAGCTGTTTTTT.

The chain has TRBV6-2 or TRBV6-3 and TRBJ2-3; D is undetermined. V was cut by 5 bases and J by 11 bases, with 14 bases left in between. This CDR3 region has 12 residues. Germline values: CDR1 MNHEY, CDR2 SVGEGT. CDR3 coding DNA: TGTGCCAGCAGTGATCTTCGGAGTGGGCAGTATTTT. Protein sequence: CASSDLRSGQYF.

This sequence joins TRBV18 and TRBJ2-1; D perhaps matches TRBD1 (5 bases). V lost 2 bases and J lost 0, with 8 bases in between. CDR3 length: 15 residues. The germline V gene has CDR1 KGHSH and CDR2 LQKENI. The CDR3 protein is CASSPRQSSYNEQFF. The CDR3 DNA reads as TGTGCCAGCTCACCAAGACAGAGCTCCTACAATGAGCAGTTCTTC. The entire variable domain, with the rest obtained from reference TRBV18 and TRBJ2-1, is as follows: NAGVMQNPRHLVRRRGQEARLRCSPMKGHSHVYWYRQLPEEGLKFMVYLQKENIIDESGMPKERFSAEFPKEGPSILRIQQVVRGDSAAYFCASSPRQSSYNEQFFGPGTRLTVL.

The rearrangement links TRBV5-1 to TRBJ2-7, with 10 bases identical to TRBD2. The CDR3 is 16 amino acids. The germline V gene encodes CDR1 SGHRS and CDR2 YFSETQ. V shed 2 bases and J 2 bases; nucleotides not matched to a gene: 7. In DNA form, the CDR3 reads TGCGCCAGCAGCTTTATAGCGGGGGGACCGACCTACGAGCAGTACTTC. The encoded protein is CASSFIAGGPTYEQYF.

The rearrangement links TRBV10-1 to TRBJ2-1, with D perhaps TRBD2 (6 bases). The V and J ends lost 10 bases and 6 bases respectively, with 10 bases between them. The V gene's germline CDR1 is WNHNN and CDR2 SYGVQD (reference sequence). The CDR3 runs 11 residues. The CDR3, as DNA: TGCGCCACAGGGACTCTCAATGAGCAGTTCTTC. Translated: CATGTLNEQFF.

The chain joins TRBV28 to TRBJ2-1; TRBD2 is a possible D gene (6 bases). V gave up 7 bases and J gave up 8 bases, with 18 bases separating them. Germline CDR1 reads MDHEN; CDR2 reads SYDVKM. The CDR3 totals 14 residues. DNA of the CDR3: TGTGCCAGCAACTTACGCCACGGGGGAGATGAGCAGTTCTTC. Residues: CASNLRHGGDEQFF. Supplemented by reference TRBV28 and TRBJ2-1, the full variable domain reads DVKVTQSSRYLVKRTGEKVFLECVQDMDHENMFWYRQDPGLGLRLIYFSYDVKMKEKGDIPEGYSVSREKKERFSLILESASTNQTSMYLCASNLRHGGDEQFFGPGTRLTVL.